The entry that follows covers one T cell receptor (beta chain) sequence. These data belong to a study of blood T cell repertoires in COVID-19. Study context: There were acute and convalescent COVID-19 samples, and they came from the United States, Italy and Spain.

Assay: immunoSEQ multiplex PCR; the TCRdb copy retains only in-frame clones and omits some. The sample records under 200,000 clones, 86% being singletons. CDR1 is MDHEN and CDR2 is SYDVKM in the germline V gene. V lost 6 bases to trimming and J lost 8 bases; unmatched junction nucleotides: 27. The CDR3 spans 20 residues. This clonotype originated in an elderly woman in a cohort sampled during active or convalescent COVID-19. Material for sequencing was peripheral blood. The chain has TRBV28 and TRBJ1-4; 7 bases agree with TRBD1. CDR3: CASRQRQGFYGDMWLEKLFF. Written as DNA, the CDR3 is TGTGCCAGCAGGCAACGACAGGGATTCTACGGAGACATGTGGCTCGAAAAACTGTTTTTT.